This passage covers 18 T cell receptor beta chains from one sample sequenced in a study of blood T cells in healthy people across ages. A second about 6 to 12 cycle PCR used barcoded and J-beta primers. TCRdb recomputed calls from the 5' RACE reads with MiXCR, one row per CDR3 protein. The data contain some 760,000 distinct CDR3 sequences, 25% of them singletons. This same sample was also part of a study on T cells of mothers and their children.

The sample comprised blood. Receptors were obtained from a boy younger than 18 in good health.

This clonotype showed up just a few times. This chain uses TRBV20-1 with TRBJ2-1; 15 bases are a match to TRBD2. CDR1 is DFQATT and CDR2 is SNEGSKA in the germline V gene (reference sequence). After removal of 5 bases from V and 5 bases from J, the junction contained 13 bases not matched to a gene. The CDR3 is 18 residues long. This chain's CDR3 is CSAGRTSGRVGGDNEQFF. The DNA for the CDR3 is TGCAGTGCTGGGAGGACTAGCGGGAGGGTTGGGGGTGACAATGAGCAGTTCTTC.

V gene TRBV6-1 combines with J gene TRBJ2-3; D unclear. Germline V lookup: CDR1 MNHNS, CDR2 SASEGT. There are 16 residues in the CDR3. Trimming removed 3 bases at V and 4 bases at J, with 17 bases between. CDR3 residues: CASSDFGSRDPDTQYF. Here the CDR3 DNA reads TGTGCCAGCAGTGATTTCGGTTCGAGAGACCCAGATACGCAGTATTTT.

The rearrangement uses TRBV12-3 or TRBV12-4 and TRBJ1-2; 7 bases fit TRBD1. CDR3 length equals 15 residues. The trim removed 7 bases at V and 3 bases at J, leaving 11 bases unmatched. CDR3 residues: CASTAWGTADYGYTF. CDR3 nucleotide sequence: TGTGCCAGCACCGCATGGGGGACAGCAGACTATGGCTACACCTTC.

The chain combines TRBV7-2 with TRBJ1-6; D may be TRBD1 (5 bases). Looked up from germline, CDR1 is SGHTA and CDR2 is FQGNSA. The CDR3 is made up of 15 amino acids. Trimming removed 1 base at V and 9 bases at J, with 13 bases between. This CDR3 is CASSLGQPGASPLHF. The CDR3 DNA is TGTGCCAGCAGCTTAGGGCAGCCCGGGGCTTCACCCCTCCACTTT.

The V call is TRBV6-1, the J call TRBJ2-3; D is ambiguous. The CDR3 runs 14 residues. V lost 10 bases to trimming and J lost 6 bases, with 20 bases between them. CDR1 and CDR2 from the germline V gene are MNHNS and SASEGT. The chain's CDR3 is CATRRKVLLDTQYF. In DNA form, the CDR3 reads TGTGCCACTAGACGGAAGGTTTTGTTGGATACGCAGTATTTT.

The gene calls are TRBV30 and TRBJ1-3; TRBD1 is a possible D gene (5 bases). The germline gives CDR1 GTSNPN, CDR2 SVGIG (reference sequence). V lost 0 bases, J lost 5 bases, and 11 bases lay in between. CDR3 length: 14 amino acids. The CDR3 DNA is TGTGCCTGGAGTGTAGAAACAGGAAGAAACACCATATATTTT. Amino acids: CAWSVETGRNTIYF.

This chain connects TRBV7-2 to TRBJ1-6; no firm D call. V lost 0 bases and J lost 14, with 14 bases in between. Germline CDR1 reads SGHTA; CDR2 reads FQGNSA. This CDR3 comprises 14 residues. The CDR3 nucleotides read TGTGCCAGCAGCTTAGCTGAGGGCGTAGGGACCCTCCACTTT. The encoded protein is CASSLAEGVGTLHF.

This chain connects TRBV6-6 to TRBJ1-6, with D possibly matching TRBD1 (5 bases). V was clipped by 5 bases and J by 9 bases, with 20 bases between them. The CDR3 length is 16 residues. Looked up from germline, CDR1 is MNHNY and CDR2 is SVGAGI (reference sequence). This chain's CDR3 is CASSSGRRGSSSPLHF. In nucleotides, the CDR3 is TGTGCCAGCAGTAGCGGTCGAAGGGGTTCCAGTTCACCCCTCCACTTT.

In its sample, this clonotype was seen a few times. At one boundary the junction diverges from the germline segment, which might be a read error. The chain couples TRBV7-9 to TRBJ2-7; D is possibly TRBD2 (7 bases). CDR1 is SEHNR and CDR2 is FQNEAQ in the germline V gene (reference sequence). The CDR3 runs to 17 residues. DNA of the CDR3: TGTGCCGGCAGCTCCAGGGCCCGGGGGGCGCCCTCCTACGAGCAGTACTTC. It specifies CAGSSRARGAPSYEQYF.

Written as DNA, the CDR3 is TGCAGTGCTAGAGATGCCCAACTAGCGGGAGGGCAATATGGTGAGCAGTTCTTC. Amino acid sequence: CSARDAQLAGGQYGEQFF. This chain links TRBV20-1 with TRBJ2-5; 13 bases line up with TRBD2. The DNA end is more similar to TRBJ2-1, so the J call may be wrong. Germline assignment: CDR1 DFQATT and CDR2 SNEGSKA (reference sequence). The CDR3 has 18 residues.

The genes are TRBV6-1 and TRBJ2-2; TRBD1 matches 8 bases. Germline lookup yields CDR1 MNHNS and CDR2 SASEGT. This CDR3 region has 15 residues. Losses at the gene ends were 6 bases for V and 8 bases for J; bases not matched to a gene: 11. The CDR3, as DNA: TGTGCCAGCAGCCCAGGGGGCGCGAGCTCTGGGGAGCTGTTTTTT. As protein: CASSPGGASSGELFF.

The chain links TRBV27 to TRBJ2-4; D remains ambiguous. Trimming cost V 0 bases and J 3 bases, with 3 bases left between them. The CDR3 spans 13 residues. CDR1 and CDR2 from the germline V gene are MNHEY and SMNVEV (reference sequence). The CDR3 sequence is CASSLSNKNIQYF. The CDR3 DNA follows: TGTGCCAGCAGTTTATCCAACAAAAACATTCAGTACTTC.

The V call is TRBV29-1, the J call TRBJ2-5, with D perhaps assigned TRBD1 or TRBD2 (6 bases each). The J call may be faulty, since TRBJ2-7 better matches the DNA end. CDR1 SQVTM and CDR2 ANQGSEA come from the germline V gene. The CDR3 has 15 amino acids. The CDR3 nucleotides are TGCAGCGTTGAGCTGGGGGCGGGGAGTTCCTACGAGCAGTACTTC. It codes for CSVELGAGSSYEQYF.

The gene calls are TRBV3-1 and TRBJ2-7, with TRBD1 as a possible D gene (6 bases). Germline CDR1 is LGHDT and CDR2 is YNNKEL (reference sequence). This CDR3 has 14 amino acids. The V end was cut by 0 bases, the J end by 5 bases, with 11 bases between. The CDR3 DNA reads TGTGCCAGCAGCCAAGAGTACAGGGTAGACGAGCAGTACTTC. This translates into CASSQEYRVDEQYF.

The V call is TRBV20-1, the J call TRBJ2-1; 10 bases are shared with TRBD1. The J call is doubtful: the DNA matches TRBJ2-5 better. There are 19 residues in the CDR3. Germline V gene sequence: CDR1 DFQATT, CDR2 SNEGSKA (reference sequence). CDR3 region: CSARVPGQGFEGPQETQYF. CDR3 DNA sequence: TGCAGTGCTAGAGTACCGGGACAGGGGTTCGAGGGGCCTCAAGAGACCCAGTACTTC.

There are a few counts of this clonotype. The chain carries TRBV15 and TRBJ1-2, with a possible D match to TRBD1 (6 bases). The CDR3 length is 17 residues. CDR1 is LNHNV and CDR2 is YYDKDF in the germline V gene (reference sequence). V gave up 9 bases and J gave up 2 bases, with 25 bases separating them. The CDR3 DNA follows: TGTGCCACGCACGGGGAGTCGGGCCGAGGGGGGAACTATGGCTACACCTTC. It encodes CATHGESGRGGNYGYTF.

A few counts support this clonotype. The rearrangement uses TRBV12-3 or TRBV12-4 and TRBJ1-6, with D possibly being TRBD1 (6 bases). The CDR3 length is 14 residues. V was cut by 8 bases and J by 5 bases, with 13 bases left in between. CDR3 amino acids: CASRGTPDNSPLHF. CDR3 bases: TGTGCCAGCCGCGGGACACCAGATAATTCACCCCTCCACTTT.

Comment on this clonotype: This could be a read error, since a much larger clone is one nucleotide away. The chain links TRBV20-1 to TRBJ1-2; no clear D. The V and J ends lost 0 bases and 4 bases respectively, with 6 bases between them. CDR1 and CDR2 (germline): DFQATT, SNEGSKA (reference sequence). CDR3 size: 12 residues. CDR3 sequence: CSARDLGYGYTF. The CDR3 DNA reads TGCAGTGCTAGAGATCTGGGCTATGGCTACACCTTC.